This record concerns one T cell receptor beta chain sequence. Produced via immunoSEQ multiplex PCR; TCRdb's table is partial and in-frame only. The sample has more than 95,000 clones; around 88% are singletons. The record originates from a study of blood T cell repertoires in COVID-19. V lost 0 bases and J 7 bases, leaving 4 bases between the germline ends. This CDR3 comprises 11 residues. Germline V gene sequence: CDR1 LNHNV, CDR2 YYDKDF (reference sequence). Sequencing was carried out using peripheral blood. The chain recombines TRBV15 with TRBJ2-7; no definite D call. The sequence was obtained from a human donor in a cohort sampled during active COVID-19. CDR3 amino acids: CATSRDSEQYF. CDR3 coding DNA: TGTGCCACCAGCAGAGATTCTGAGCAGTACTTC.